The TCR beta chain under discussion was sequenced for a study of T cell responses to AZD1222 COVID-19 vaccine. This table comes from immunoSEQ multiplex PCR, and its TCRdb copy is limited to in-frame clones, with some not included. The sample includes approximately 190,000 clones, over 85% of them seen just once. Comment on this clone: The antigen is not known.

Broader study findings: It was only after the peak T cell response that any repertoires were sampled. At baseline, seropositivity was found in only a handful of AZD1222 recipients.

The TCR comes from an adult who received the MenACWY meningococcal vaccine as a control. Here the sequenced sample was peripheral blood, taken 28 days after the second dose of the MenACWY control vaccine.

For the CDR3, the DNA is TGTGCCACCAGTCTGGGAAACGAGCAGTACTTC. Its translation: CATSLGNEQYF. The rearrangement links TRBV24-1 to TRBJ2-7; D remains ambiguous. Germline values: CDR1 KGHDR, CDR2 SFDVKD. Trimming took off 6 bases at V and 5 bases at J, with 7 bases between the two ends. The CDR3 is made up of 11 amino acids.